The 4 T cell receptor beta chains presented below share a single source sample, sequenced in a study of persistence of HIV-infected CD4 T cells. This was the immunoSEQ version 4 assay in survey mode. Libraries were prepared by immunoSEQ multiplex PCR; TCRdb keeps only in-frame clonotypes and omits some of them. The table lists about 40,000 clones, around 82% of them singletons. The stimulus was an HIV-1 Gag 15-mer peptide pool, 0.85 to 1 ug/peptide/mL. Memory cells lacking CD40L and CD69 with high CD45RO were sorted. No cognate antigen is known for these TCRs. The specimen was CD4+ T cells sorted from PBMCs after roughly 20-hour stimulation, collected from a patient who received antiretroviral therapy. Source of these receptors: an adult man with HIV who was CMV-seropositive.

Turning to this clone: The sample contains more than one DNA sequence encoding this CDR3. The chain recombines TRBV9 with TRBJ2-3; no clear D gene. The germline CDR1 and CDR2 sequences are SGDLS and YYNGEE. V was shortened by 4 bases and J by 1 base, with 7 bases between the two germline ends. The CDR3 totals 13 residues. The CDR3 region has the DNA TGTGCCAGCAGCTTATCCCGCACAGATACGCAGTATTTT. Translating gives CASSLSRTDTQYF.

The V gene is TRBV7-9, the J gene TRBJ2-6, with D perhaps matching TRBD1 (5 bases). V lost 3 bases to trimming and J lost 9 bases, with 15 bases between them. The germline CDR1 and CDR2 sequences are SEHNR and FQNEAQ (reference sequence). This CDR3 contains 15 residues. The CDR3, as DNA: TGTGCCAGCAGCTTGGGCAGGGTGGTGGGCAACGTCCTGACTTTC. Encoded protein: CASSLGRVVGNVLTF.

The chain has TRBV6-5 and TRBJ1-2, with 7 bases that match TRBD1. Per the germline V gene, CDR1 is MNHEY and CDR2 is SVGAGI. This CDR3 is built from 13 residues. V lost 4 bases, J lost 9 bases, and 8 bases stayed unmatched. For the CDR3, the DNA is TGTGCCAGCAGTTTCAGGCAGGGGGATAGCTACACCTTC. Translation: CASSFRQGDSYTF.

The V and J genes are TRBV6-5 and TRBJ1-1; 7 nucleotides agree with TRBD1. CDR3 length equals 14 residues. Germline V gene lookup returns CDR1 MNHEY and CDR2 SVGAGI. With 7 bases clipped from V and 4 bases from J, the junction kept 9 bases outside the gene matches. This CDR3 reads CASTQGGSRTEAFF. As DNA, the CDR3 is TGTGCCAGCACCCAGGGGGGGTCCCGCACTGAAGCTTTCTTT.